These 6 T cell receptor beta chains were all obtained from the same sample, sequenced in a study of T cells in Graves' hyperthyroidism and ophthalmopathy. Amplification targeted TCR beta CDR3 regions from RNA transcripts. When the TCR CDR3 underwent first-round RT-PCR, the HTBI primer set was used. Each CDR3 protein gets one entry after TCRdb re-called the multiplex PCR reads with MiXCR. The sample includes a few hundred thousand distinct CDR3 sequences, approximately 49% of them seen just once. Sequences were obtained from peripheral blood or thyroid tissue (not recorded which). All receptors derive from an adult woman with Graves' disease, either hyperthyroidism or ophthalmopathy (not recorded which).

This clonotype was detected ten times or more. The V and J genes are TRBV4-3 and TRBJ1-5, with D possibly TRBD1 on 6 matching bases. The CDR3 length is 14 residues. Germline assignment: CDR1 LGHNA and CDR2 YSLEER. With 4 bases removed from V and 6 bases from J, the gap between germline ends came to 13 bases. In nucleotides, the CDR3 is TGCGCCAGCAGCCGCGACAGGTTCGGTCAGCCCCAGCATTTT. Protein: CASSRDRFGQPQHF.

In this sample, this clonotype turned up many times. V gene TRBV9 combines with J gene TRBJ1-6; D gene unclear. The V and J ends lost 0 bases and 9 bases respectively, with 13 bases between them. Germline values: CDR1 SGDLS, CDR2 YYNGEE. The CDR3 has 15 amino acids. CDR3 DNA sequence: TGTGCCAGCAGCGTAGATGGAGGGATGCGTTCACCCCTCCACTTT. Translation: CASSVDGGMRSPLHF.

This clonotype was seen a handful of times. This chain uses TRBV19 with TRBJ1-2, with D perhaps TRBD1 (5 bases). Trimming took 5 bases from V and 4 from J, leaving 32 bases between them. Germline V gene data show CDR1 as LNHDA and CDR2 as SQIVND (reference sequence). This CDR3 has 20 residues. CDR3 DNA: TGTGCCAGTAGTCCCTACCTAGGTGGGACGGACCCGAAGCGGAGCTATGGCTACACCTTC. Its translation is CASSPYLGGTDPKRSYGYTF.

This clonotype is a singleton in its sample. The chain links TRBV7-8 to TRBJ2-5; D ambiguous. Trimming took 4 bases from V and 5 from J, leaving 14 bases between them. Germline-derived CDR1 and CDR2 are SGHVS and FQNEAQ. The CDR3 spans 14 residues. Here the CDR3 DNA reads TGTGCCAGCAGCTACCCGGGCCTTTGGGAGACCCAGTACTTC. It is translated as CASSYPGLWETQYF.

The rearrangement joins TRBV7-2 to TRBJ1-2; a weak D match, TRBD1 (5 bases). CDR1 and CDR2 from the germline V gene are SGHTA and FQGNSA. The CDR3 consists of 12 residues. V dropped 6 bases and J dropped 6 bases, with 11 bases sitting between them. DNA for the CDR3: TGTGCCAGCAGGGGGACTATCGATGGCTACACCTTC. Amino acid sequence: CASRGTIDGYTF.

This clonotype came up a few times. The chain has TRBV19 and TRBJ1-5; 12 positions match TRBD1. Germline V gives CDR1 LNHDA, CDR2 SQIVND (reference sequence). The CDR3 spans 13 residues. The J segment lost 16 bases and the V segment lost 7 bases, leaving 11 bases of the junction unmatched. CDR3 amino acids: CASKKEGTGGFHF. The CDR3 DNA reads TGTGCCAGTAAGAAGGAAGGGACAGGGGGCTTCCATTTT. Combining the CDR3 with reference TRBV19 and TRBJ1-5 gives the whole variable domain DGGITQSPKYLFRKEGQNVTLSCEQNLNHDAMYWYRQDPGQGLRLIYYSQIVNDFQKGDIAEGYSVSREKKESFPLTVTSAQKNPTAFYLCASKKEGTGGFHFGDGTRLSIL.